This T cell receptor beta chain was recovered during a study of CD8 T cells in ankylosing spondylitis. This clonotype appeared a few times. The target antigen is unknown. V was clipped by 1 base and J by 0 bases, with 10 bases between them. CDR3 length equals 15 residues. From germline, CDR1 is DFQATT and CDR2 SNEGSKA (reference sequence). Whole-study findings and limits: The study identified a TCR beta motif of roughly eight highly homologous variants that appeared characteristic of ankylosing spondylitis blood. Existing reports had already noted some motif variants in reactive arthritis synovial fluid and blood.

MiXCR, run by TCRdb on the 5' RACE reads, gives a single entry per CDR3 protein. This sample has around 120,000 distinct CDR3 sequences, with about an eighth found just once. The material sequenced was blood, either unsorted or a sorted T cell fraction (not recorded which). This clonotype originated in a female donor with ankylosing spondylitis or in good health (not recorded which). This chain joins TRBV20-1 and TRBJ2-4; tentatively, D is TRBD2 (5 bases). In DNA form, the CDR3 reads TGCAGTGCTAGAGGGGAGTTACTAGCCAAAAACATTCAGTACTTC. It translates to CSARGELLAKNIQYF.